This T cell receptor beta chain was sequenced for a study of T cell changes during pregnancy in multiple sclerosis. Assay used: immunoSEQ multiplex PCR; TCRdb lists only in-frame clones, some missing. The data hold over 50,000 clones, with 85% to 90% observed a single time. The CDR3 loop spans 18 amino acids. CDR1 is SGDLS and CDR2 is YYNGEE in the germline V gene. V lost 0 bases, J lost 0 bases, and 7 bases stayed unmatched. Sequences were derived from peripheral blood, sampled in the first trimester of pregnancy. This TCR came from a female donor in good health, enrolled as a control in a pregnancy study. The chain has TRBV9 and TRBJ2-2, with 8 positions matching TRBD2. The CDR3 DNA is TGTGCCAGCAGCGTAGATCCGGGGGGGGCCCCGAACACCGGGGAGCTGTTTTTT. Protein: CASSVDPGGAPNTGELFF.